The source of this TCR beta chain is a study of beta chain features in type 1 diabetes. Findings of the study overall: VDJ junctions in type 1 diabetes patients carried more deletions and fewer insertions.

As concerns this clone: The antigen remains unidentified.

Reverse transcribing all isolated RNA meant expressed TCRB transcripts were sequenced. This table comes from immunoSEQ multiplex PCR, and its TCRdb copy is limited to in-frame clones, with some not included. In the table there are roughly 250,000 clones, 55% to 70% of which are singletons. With 6 bases clipped from V and 0 bases from J, the junction kept 4 bases outside the gene matches. CDR1 is LGHNA and CDR2 is YSLEER in the germline V gene. The length of the CDR3 is 16 residues. Via CD45RO/CCR7/CD25/CD127/CD95/CD27, cells of the CD4+ naive, central memory, regulatory and stem cell-like memory subsets were sorted.

The chain employs TRBV4-3 and TRBJ2-3, with 12 bases fitting TRBD2. The receptor was derived from a man between 25 and 39 years old in good health. The specimen was naive CD4+ T cells from blood. DNA of the CDR3: TGCGCCAGCAGTTCCGGGACTAGCGGGAGCACAGATACGCAGTATTTT. This gives the protein CASSSGTSGSTDTQYF.